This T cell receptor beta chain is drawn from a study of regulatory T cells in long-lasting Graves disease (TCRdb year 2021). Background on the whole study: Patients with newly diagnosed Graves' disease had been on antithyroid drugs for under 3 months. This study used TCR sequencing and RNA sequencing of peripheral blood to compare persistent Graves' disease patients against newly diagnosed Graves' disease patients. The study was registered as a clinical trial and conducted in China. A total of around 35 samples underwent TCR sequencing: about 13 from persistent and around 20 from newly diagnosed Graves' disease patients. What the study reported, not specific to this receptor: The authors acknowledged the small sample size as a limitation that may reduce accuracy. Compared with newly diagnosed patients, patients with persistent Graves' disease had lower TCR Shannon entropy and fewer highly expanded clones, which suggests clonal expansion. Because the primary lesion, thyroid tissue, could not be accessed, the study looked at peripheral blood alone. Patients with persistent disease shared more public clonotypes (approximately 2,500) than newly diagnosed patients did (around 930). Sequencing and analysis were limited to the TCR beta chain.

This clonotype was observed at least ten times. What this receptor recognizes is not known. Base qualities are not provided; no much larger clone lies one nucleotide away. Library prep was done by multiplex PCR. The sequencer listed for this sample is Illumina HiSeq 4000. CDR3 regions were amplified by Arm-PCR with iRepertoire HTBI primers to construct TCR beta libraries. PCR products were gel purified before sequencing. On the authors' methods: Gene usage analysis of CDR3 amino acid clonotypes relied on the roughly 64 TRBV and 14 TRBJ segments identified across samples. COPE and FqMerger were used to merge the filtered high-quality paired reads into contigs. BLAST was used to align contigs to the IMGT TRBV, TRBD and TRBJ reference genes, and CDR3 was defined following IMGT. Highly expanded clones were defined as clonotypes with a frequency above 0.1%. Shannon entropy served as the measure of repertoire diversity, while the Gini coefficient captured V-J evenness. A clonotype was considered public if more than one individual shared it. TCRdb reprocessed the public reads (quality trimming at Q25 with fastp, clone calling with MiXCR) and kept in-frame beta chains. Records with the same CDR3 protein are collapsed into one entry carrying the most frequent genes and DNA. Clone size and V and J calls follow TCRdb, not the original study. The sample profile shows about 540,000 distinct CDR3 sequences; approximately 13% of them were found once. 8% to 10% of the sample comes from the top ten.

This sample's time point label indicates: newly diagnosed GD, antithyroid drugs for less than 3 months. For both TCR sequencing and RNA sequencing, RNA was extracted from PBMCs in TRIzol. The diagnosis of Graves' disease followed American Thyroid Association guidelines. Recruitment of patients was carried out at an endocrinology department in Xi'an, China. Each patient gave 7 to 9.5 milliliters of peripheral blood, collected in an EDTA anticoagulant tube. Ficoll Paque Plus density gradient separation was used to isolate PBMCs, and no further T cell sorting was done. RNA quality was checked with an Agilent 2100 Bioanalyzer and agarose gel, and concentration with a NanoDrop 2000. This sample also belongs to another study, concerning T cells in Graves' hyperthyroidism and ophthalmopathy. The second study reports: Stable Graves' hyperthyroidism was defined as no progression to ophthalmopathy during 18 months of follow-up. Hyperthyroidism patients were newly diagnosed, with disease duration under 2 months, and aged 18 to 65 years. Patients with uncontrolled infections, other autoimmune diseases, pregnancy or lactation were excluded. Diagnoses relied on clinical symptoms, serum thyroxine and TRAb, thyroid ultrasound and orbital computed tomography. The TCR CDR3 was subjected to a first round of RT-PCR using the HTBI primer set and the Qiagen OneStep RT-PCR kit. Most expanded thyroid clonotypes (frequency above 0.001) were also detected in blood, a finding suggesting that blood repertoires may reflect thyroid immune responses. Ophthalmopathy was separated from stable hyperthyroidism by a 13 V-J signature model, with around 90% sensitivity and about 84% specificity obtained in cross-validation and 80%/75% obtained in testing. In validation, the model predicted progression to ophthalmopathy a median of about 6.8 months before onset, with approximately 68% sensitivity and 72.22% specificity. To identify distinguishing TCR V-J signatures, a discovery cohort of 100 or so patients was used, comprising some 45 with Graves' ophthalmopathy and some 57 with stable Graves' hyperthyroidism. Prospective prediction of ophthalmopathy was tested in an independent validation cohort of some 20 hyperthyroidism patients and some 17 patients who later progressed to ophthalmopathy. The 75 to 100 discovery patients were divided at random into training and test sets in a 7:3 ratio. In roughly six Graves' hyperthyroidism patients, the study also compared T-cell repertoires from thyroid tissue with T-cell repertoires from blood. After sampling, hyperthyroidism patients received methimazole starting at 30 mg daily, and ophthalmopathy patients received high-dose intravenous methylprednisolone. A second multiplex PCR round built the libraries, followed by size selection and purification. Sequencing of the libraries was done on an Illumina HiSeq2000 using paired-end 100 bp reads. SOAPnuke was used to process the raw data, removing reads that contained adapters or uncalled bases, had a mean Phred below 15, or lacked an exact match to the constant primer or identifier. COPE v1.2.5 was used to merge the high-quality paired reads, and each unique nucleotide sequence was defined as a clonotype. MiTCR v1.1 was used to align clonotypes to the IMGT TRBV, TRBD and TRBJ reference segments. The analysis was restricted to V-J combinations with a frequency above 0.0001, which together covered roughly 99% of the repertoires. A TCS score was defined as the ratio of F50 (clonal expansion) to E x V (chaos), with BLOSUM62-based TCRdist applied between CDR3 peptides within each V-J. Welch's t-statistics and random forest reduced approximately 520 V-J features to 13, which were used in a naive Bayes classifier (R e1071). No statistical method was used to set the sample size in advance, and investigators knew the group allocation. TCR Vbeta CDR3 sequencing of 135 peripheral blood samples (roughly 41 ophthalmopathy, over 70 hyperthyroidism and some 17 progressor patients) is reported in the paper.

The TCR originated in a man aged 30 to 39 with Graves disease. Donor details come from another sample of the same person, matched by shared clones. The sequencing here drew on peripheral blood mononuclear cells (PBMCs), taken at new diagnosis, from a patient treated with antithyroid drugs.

The DNA sequence is as follows: TGTGCCAGCAGCCCTTCCTTCGGGGGAGGCGGGGGGACATGGAATGAGCAGTTCTTC. The encoded protein is CASSPSFGGGGGTWNEQFF. The chain is encoded by TRBV7-9 joined to TRBJ2-1; 8 nucleotides in the junction match TRBD2. From V the trimming removes 5 bases and from J it removes 7 bases, while the gene matches leave 22 bases of the junction unaccounted for. Taken from cysteine to phenylalanine, the CDR3 has 19 residues. Only CDR3 DNA remains: 57 bases, in frame from the first base. The germline V gene encodes CDR1 SEHNR and CDR2 FQNEAQ (reference sequence).